A single sample is the source of the 27 T cell receptor beta chains below, sequenced in a study of OX40 agonist ivuxolimab in advanced cancers. Repertoires were generated with immunoSEQ multiplex PCR, while TCRdb's copy carries only in-frame clones and drops some. The data contain roughly 48,000 clones, 80% to 90% of them singletons. The source was CD4+ or CD8+ T cells sorted from blood, collected in a trial of the OX40 agonist ivuxolimab. The receptors originated from an adult with an advanced solid tumor such as melanoma, head and neck, liver or kidney cancer.

The rearrangement links TRBV4-1 to TRBJ1-3; 7 nucleotides agree with TRBD1. CDR3 length: 16 amino acids. Germline assignment: CDR1 MGHRA and CDR2 YSYEKL. V lost 1 base and J lost 8; bases outside the gene matches: 11. The CDR3 region is CASSQGDSPTRDTIYF. The CDR3 nucleotides read TGCGCCAGCAGCCAAGGGGACAGTCCAACACGAGACACCATATATTTT.

The genes are TRBV11-1 and TRBJ1-2; unclear D gene. The V and J ends lost 7 bases and 4 bases respectively, with 16 bases between them. Germline V gene data show CDR1 as SGHAT and CDR2 as FQDESV (reference sequence). The CDR3 has 14 residues. The CDR3 region is CASTQRGSLYGYTF. Written as DNA, the CDR3 is TGTGCCAGCACCCAAAGAGGATCCCTCTATGGCTACACCTTC.

The V gene is TRBV5-5, the J gene TRBJ1-2; TRBD1 matches at 7 bases. The CDR3 has 13 residues. J gave up 2 bases and V 3 bases, and 1 base lay outside the gene matches. Germline values: CDR1 SGHKS, CDR2 YYEKEE (reference sequence). CDR3 bases: TGTGCCAGCAGCTCGACAGGGAACTATGGCTACACCTTC. Protein: CASSSTGNYGYTF.

The chain combines TRBV4-1 with TRBJ1-1; D remains unclear. Germline loops: CDR1 MGHRA, CDR2 YSYEKL. The CDR3 has 13 amino acids. The V end lost 1 base, the J end lost 2 bases, and 5 bases lay between the germline ends. The CDR3 nucleotides read TGCGCCAGCAGCCAAGTTCTTAACACTGAAGCTTTCTTT. It specifies CASSQVLNTEAFF.

The V and J genes are TRBV30 and TRBJ2-7; D remains unclear. CDR1 is GTSNPN and CDR2 is SVGIG in the germline V gene (reference sequence). The V and J ends lost 2 bases and 0 bases respectively, with 8 bases between them. CDR3 length: 13 amino acids. The CDR3 region has the DNA TGTGCCTGGAGTAGACTGAGCTCCTACGAGCAGTACTTC. Protein sequence: CAWSRLSSYEQYF.

V usage is TRBV6-6 and J usage is TRBJ1-2; D is ambiguous. The germline gives CDR1 MNHNY, CDR2 SVGAGI (reference sequence). Trimming left V 6 bases short and J 7 bases short, with 18 bases between. CDR3 length: 14 residues. CDR3 sequence reads: CASSSPSTQRGYTF. Written as DNA, the CDR3 is TGTGCCAGCAGCTCCCCTTCGACCCAACGTGGCTACACCTTC.

V and J are TRBV5-4 and TRBJ1-1; D unresolved. Trimming left V 0 bases short and J 8 bases short, with 8 bases between. Germline assignment: CDR1 SGHNT and CDR2 YYREEE (reference sequence). This CDR3 region has 12 residues. DNA for the CDR3: TGTGCCAGCAGCTTGGTCGGAGGGGAAGCTTTCTTT. Translating gives CASSLVGGEAFF.

The V call is TRBV18, the J call TRBJ2-7; 9 nucleotides line up with TRBD2. Germline V gene lookup returns CDR1 KGHSH and CDR2 LQKENI. After removal of 4 bases from V and 5 bases from J, the junction contained 6 bases not matched to a gene. This CDR3 is built from 14 residues. The DNA of the CDR3 is TGTGCCAGCTCACTTAGCGGGAGACTCAACGAGCAGTACTTC. Translating it yields CASSLSGRLNEQYF.

This clone was seen a single time. The genes are TRBV2 and TRBJ2-7; the D gene is possibly TRBD1 (6 bases). V was cut by 5 bases and J by 3 bases, with 14 bases left in between. CDR1 is SNHLY, CDR2 FYNNEI, per germline. This CDR3 contains 14 residues. The CDR3 loop reads CASSYRVGHYEQYF. CDR3 in DNA: TGTGCCAGCAGTTACAGGGTAGGGCACTACGAGCAGTACTTC.

This chain links TRBV2 with TRBJ2-3; no firm D call. CDR3 length: 15 amino acids. The V end lost 3 bases, the J end lost 1 base, and 11 bases lay between the germline ends. The germline CDR1 and CDR2 sequences are SNHLY and FYNNEI. This chain's CDR3 is CASSERRYGTDTQYF. Here the CDR3 DNA reads TGTGCCAGCAGTGAGCGTAGGTATGGCACAGATACGCAGTATTTT.

The chain uses TRBV18 and TRBJ2-7; TRBD1 or TRBD2 may be the D gene (5 bases each). The CDR3 length is 13 residues. Germline V gene data show CDR1 as KGHSH and CDR2 as LQKENI. With 2 bases removed from V and 9 bases from J, the gap between germline ends came to 14 bases. The CDR3 nucleotides are TGTGCCAGCTCACCAGAAGGGACGGTTAGGCAGTACTTC. Translating gives CASSPEGTVRQYF.

This rearrangement joins TRBV7-8 to TRBJ1-4; D is undetermined. Trimming cost V 2 bases and J 5 bases, with 3 bases left between them. Germline V gene data show CDR1 as SGHVS and CDR2 as FQNEAQ. This CDR3 comprises 12 residues. CDR3 sequence reads: CASSLRNEKLFF. The CDR3 DNA follows: TGTGCCAGCAGCTTAAGAAATGAAAAACTGTTTTTT. Combining the CDR3 with reference TRBV7-8 and TRBJ1-4 gives the whole variable domain GAGVSQSPRYKVAKRGQDVALRCDPISGHVSLFWYQQALGQGPEFLTYFQNEAQLDKSGLPSDRFFAERPEGSVSTLKIQRTQQEDSAVYLCASSLRNEKLFFGSGTQLSVL.

The CDR3 DNA follows: TGTGCCAGCAGCCCAACGGCCTACGAGCAGTACTTC. Protein product: CASSPTAYEQYF. The V and J genes are TRBV28 and TRBJ2-7, with D unresolved. Germline V lookup: CDR1 MDHEN, CDR2 SYDVKM. V lost 6 bases and J 2 bases, leaving 8 bases between the germline ends. This CDR3 spans 12 amino acids.

The J gene is TRBJ2-5, the V gene TRBV7-8; 7 positions match TRBD1. V lost 1 base, J lost 11 bases, and 10 bases stayed unmatched. Germline CDR1 SGHVS, CDR2 FQNEAQ. The CDR3 spans 14 residues. The CDR3 DNA reads as TGTGCCAGCAGCTTAGTGAGGACAGGTGGGGAGCAGTACTTC. Its translation: CASSLVRTGGEQYF.

The V call is TRBV28, the J call TRBJ1-2, with TRBD1 as a possible D gene (5 bases). The CDR3 covers 12 residues. Germline V gene lookup returns CDR1 MDHEN and CDR2 SYDVKM. The V end was cut by 5 bases, the J end by 7 bases, with 11 bases between. CDR3 residues: CASSQYRFGYTF. As DNA, the CDR3 is TGTGCCAGCAGTCAATACAGGTTTGGCTACACCTTC.

The gene calls are TRBV28 and TRBJ2-3, with a tentative D call TRBD2 (5 bases). CDR3 length: 18 residues. Germline loops: CDR1 MDHEN, CDR2 SYDVKM. With 5 bases removed from V and 0 bases from J, the gap between germline ends came to 21 bases. CDR3 in amino acids: CASSPRRTPTRSTDTQYF. As DNA, the CDR3 is TGTGCCAGCAGTCCACGGAGGACCCCCACTAGGAGCACAGATACGCAGTATTTT.

The CDR3 nucleotides are TGTGCCAGCAGCCAGGGCGATTTTGGATCTGAAGCTTTCTTT. It yields the protein CASSQGDFGSEAFF. This chain joins TRBV7-3 and TRBJ1-1; weak D call: TRBD1 (5 bases). The V end was cut by 5 bases, the J end by 6 bases, with 16 bases between. Per the germline V gene, CDR1 is SGHTA and CDR2 is FQGTGA. CDR3 length: 14 amino acids. The complete variable domain, with remaining parts taken from reference TRBV7-3 and TRBJ1-1, reads GAGVSQTPSNKVTEKGKYVELRCDPISGHTALYWYRQSLGQGPEFLIYFQGTGAADDSGLPNDRFFAVRPEGSVSTLKIQRTERGDSAVYLCASSQGDFGSEAFFGQGTRLTVV.

The chain has TRBV4-2 and TRBJ2-3, with D possibly matching TRBD1 (6 bases). V gave up 4 bases and J gave up 0 bases, with 11 bases separating them. The CDR3 runs 15 residues. The germline V gene encodes CDR1 LGHNA and CDR2 YNFKEQ. The CDR3 bases are TGTGCCAGCAGCCGTACACAGGGAAGCACAGATACGCAGTATTTT. This sequence encodes CASSRTQGSTDTQYF.

The chain links TRBV10-3 to TRBJ2-7, with D perhaps TRBD2 (5 bases). Germline CDR1 and CDR2: ENHRY and SYGVKD. The CDR3 has 12 residues. V dropped 4 bases and J dropped 5 bases, with 9 bases sitting between them. The CDR3 loop is CAISVVGDEQYF. DNA for the CDR3: TGTGCCATCAGTGTCGTCGGGGACGAGCAGTACTTC.

This sequence joins TRBV5-1 and TRBJ2-5; D might be TRBD1 (5 bases). The ends were cut back, 3 bases at V and 2 bases at J, with 14 bases in the middle. This CDR3 is built from 15 residues. The V gene's germline CDR1 is SGHRS and CDR2 YFSETQ. This chain's CDR3 is CASSSQGSVQETQYF. In DNA form, the CDR3 reads TGCGCCAGCAGCTCCCAGGGAAGCGTTCAAGAGACCCAGTACTTC. Supplemented by reference TRBV5-1 and TRBJ2-5, the full variable domain reads KAGVTQTPRYLIKTRGQQVTLSCSPISGHRSVSWYQQTPGQGLQFLFEYFSETQRNKGNFPGRFSGRQFSNSRSEMNVSTLELGDSALYLCASSSQGSVQETQYFGPGTRLLVL.

The chain links TRBV27 to TRBJ2-5, with D possibly TRBD2 on 6 matching bases. V lost 1 base and J lost 4, with 13 bases in between. The CDR3 has 15 amino acids. CDR1 and CDR2 (germline): MNHEY, SMNVEV (reference sequence). The CDR3 DNA sequence: TGTGCCAGCAGTTTATGGCGGGGCACGACAGAGACCCAGTACTTC. This sequence encodes CASSLWRGTTETQYF.

The rearrangement uses TRBV5-4 and TRBJ2-7; 8 bases fit TRBD2. The junction had 5 bases not matched to a gene; V was cut back by 3 bases and J by 3 bases. Germline loops: CDR1 SGHNT, CDR2 YYREEE (reference sequence). The CDR3 is 14 amino acids. Written as DNA, the CDR3 is TGTGCCAGCAGCTCGGGGGGGGCCAACTACGAGCAGTACTTC. Its protein product is CASSSGGANYEQYF. The full variable domain, in which reference TRBV5-4 and TRBJ2-7 provide the parts outside the CDR3, is ETGVTQSPTHLIKTRGQQVTLRCSSQSGHNTVSWYQQALGQGPQFIFQYYREEENGRGNFPPRFSGLQFPNYSSELNVNALELDDSALYLCASSSGGANYEQYFGPGTRLTVT.

The V and J genes are TRBV7-6 and TRBJ2-1; D uncertain. The CDR3 totals 15 residues. The germline CDR1 and CDR2 sequences are SGHVS and FNYEAQ. With 3 bases removed from V and 0 bases from J, the gap between germline ends came to 9 bases. CDR3 sequence: CASSFASTSYNEQFF. CDR3 nucleotides: TGTGCCAGCAGCTTCGCCTCAACCTCCTACAATGAGCAGTTCTTC.

The chain is built from TRBV4-2 and TRBJ2-3, with D hard to call. This CDR3 contains 13 residues. The V end was cut by 3 bases, the J end by 2 bases, with 6 bases between. CDR1 and CDR2 from the germline V gene are LGHNA and YNFKEQ. CDR3 sequence: CASSHPDTDTQYF. The CDR3 DNA reads as TGTGCCAGCAGCCATCCGGACACAGATACGCAGTATTTT.

The genes are TRBV28 and TRBJ2-5; no firm D call. The J call may be in error: the DNA end matches TRBJ2-7 better. CDR1 is MDHEN, CDR2 SYDVKM, per germline. The CDR3 spans 15 residues. CDR3 loop: CASNSWARNSYEQYF. The CDR3 DNA reads as TGTGCCAGCAACTCTTGGGCCAGGAACTCCTACGAGCAGTACTTC.

The chain uses TRBV6-5 and TRBJ1-4; maybe TRBD1 (5 bases). Germline V gene data show CDR1 as MNHEY and CDR2 as SVGAGI. The CDR3 totals 14 residues. V was trimmed by 5 bases and J by 2 bases, leaving 9 bases between them. The CDR3 here is CASSRGGTNEKLFF. The CDR3, as DNA: TGTGCCAGCAGTAGGGGAGGCACTAATGAAAAACTGTTTTTT.

The chain recombines TRBV5-6 with TRBJ1-4, with D perhaps TRBD1 (5 bases). The CDR3 is made up of 14 amino acids. CDR1 is SGHDT, CDR2 YYEEEE, per germline. Trimming took 4 bases from V and 0 from J, leaving 7 bases between them. CDR3 coding DNA: TGTGCCAGCAGCGTGACAGCAACTAATGAAAAACTGTTTTTT. Amino acids: CASSVTATNEKLFF.